This is a list of T cell receptor beta chains from one sample in a study of CD8+ T cells in alopecia areata. Profiled with immunoSEQ multiplex PCR; TCRdb holds only in-frame clones, not every one. The sample consists of roughly 100,000 clones, around 55% of them appearing once. Source: CD8+ T cells sorted from blood, taken at week 4, from a patient treated with tofacitinib. The source of these receptors is a human donor with alopecia areata. The CDR3 runs from the conserved cysteine through the conserved F or W. The D gene is left open where the match is weak. Some rows have no size entry. The others give once, few or many, or a class for an expanded clone.

TRBD2	NA	TRBV30	TRBJ2-1	TGTGCCTGGCTCCTAGCGGGAGCTTTAAATGAGCAGTTCTTC	CAWLLAGALNEQFF
NA	NA	TRBV7-9	TRBJ2-5	TGTGCCAGCAGCTTAGCGCGGGGCCCCCCGGCGGAGACCCAGTACTTC	CASSLARGPPAETQYF
NA	NA	TRBV30	TRBJ2-1	TGTGCCTGGAGTGTAATCTACAATGAGCAGTTCTTC	CAWSVIYNEQFF
NA	once	TRBV25-1	TRBJ2-7	TGTGCCAGCAGTGATGTATCAGGCGAGCAGTACTTC	CASSDVSGEQYF
TRBD1	NA	TRBV27	TRBJ2-1	TGTGCCAGCAGTGATTCGACAGGGGCGGACAATGAGCAGTTCTTC	CASSDSTGADNEQFF
NA	NA	TRBV5-8	TRBJ2-7	TGTGCCAGCAGCTCCACGGAGAAAGCTCCCTACGAGCAGTACTTC	CASSSTEKAPYEQYF
TRBD1	once	TRBV2	TRBJ2-7	TGTGCCAGCAGCGGCTACCGGGACAGAGGTTCCGAGCAGTACTTC	CASSGYRDRGSEQYF
NA	few	TRBV11-2	TRBJ2-7	TGTGCCAGCAGCTGGGACGCTGCCACCTACGAGCAGTACTTC	CASSWDAATYEQYF
NA	NA	TRBV7-2	TRBJ2-2	TGTGCCAGCAGCCCCAACCCGAGCCGGGCGGACAACACCGGGGAGCTGTTTTTT	CASSPNPSRADNTGELFF
TRBD2	NA	TRBV29-1	TRBJ2-3	TGCAGCGCCATAGCGGGGGGTTTAACAGATACGCAGTATTTT	CSAIAGGLTDTQYF
NA	NA	TRBV27	TRBJ2-4	TGTGCCAGCAGTTCCAGGCAGGGAGTAGCCAAAAACATTCAGTACTTC	CASSSRQGVAKNIQYF
TRBD1	few	TRBV28	TRBJ2-7	TGTGCCAGCAGTTTACGACAGGGGAGTTATTACGAGCAGTACTTC	CASSLRQGSYYEQYF
NA	NA	TRBV20-1	TRBJ1-2	TGCAGTGCTCCGTCGGTTTATGGCTACACCTTC	CSAPSVYGYTF
NA	NA	TRBV10-3	TRBJ2-2	TGTGCCATCAGTGCTGGGGTAGCCACCGGGGAGCTGTTTTTT	CAISAGVATGELFF
NA	few	TRBV13	TRBJ2-2	TGTGCCAGTATGTACACCGGGGAGCTGTTTTTT	CASMYTGELFF
NA	NA	TRBV5-6	TRBJ2-3	TGTGCCAGCAGCTTGGGACACACAGATACGCAGTATTTT	CASSLGHTDTQYF
TRBD1	NA	TRBV29-1	TRBJ1-1	TGCAGCGTGACCCGGGACAGGGTAGCAGCTTTCTTT	CSVTRDRVAAFF
NA	few	TRBV27	TRBJ2-7	TGTGCCAGCAGTTTGACAGGCTCCTACGAGCAGTACTTC	CASSLTGSYEQYF
NA	once	TRBV5-1	TRBJ1-1	TGCGCCAGCAGCTTGGGGGGACGATACACTGAAGCTTTCTTT	CASSLGGRYTEAFF
NA	NA	TRBV7-8	TRBJ2-7	TGTGCCAGCAGCTTAGTAGGGGAGCAGTACTTC	CASSLVGEQYF
TRBD1	few	TRBV6-5	TRBJ1-2	TGTGCCAGCAGACCAGGGGGGGACTATGGCTACACCTTC	CASRPGGDYGYTF
TRBD2	NA	TRBV7-9	TRBJ2-2	TGTGCCAGCAGCCGAGGGGCGGGGGCGAACACCGGGGAGCTGTTTTTT	CASSRGAGANTGELFF
NA	NA	TRBV19	TRBJ2-5	TGTGCCAGTAGTATGATTGGGGGAGAGACCCAGTACTTC	CASSMIGGETQYF
NA	NA	TRBV11-2	TRBJ2-3	TGTGCCAGCAGCAGTACCGGGACCCCCACAGATACGCAGTATTTT	CASSSTGTPTDTQYF
TRBD2	NA	TRBV7-9	TRBJ2-5	TGTGCCAGCAGCCCCAGACTAGCGGGAGCACAAGAGACCCAGTACTTC	CASSPRLAGAQETQYF
NA	NA	TRBV27	TRBJ2-2	TGTGCCAGCAGCGGGGGGCGGGCCGGGGAGCTGTTTTTT	CASSGGRAGELFF
NA	NA	TRBV27	TRBJ1-2	TGTGCCAGCAGTTTAGGGGGTCTAGGGGACTATGGCTACACCTTC	CASSLGGLGDYGYTF
NA	NA	TRBV7-9	TRBJ1-2	TGTGCCAGCAGCTTAGGCTCAGGGGTGGGCTACACCTTC	CASSLGSGVGYTF
TRBD1	NA	TRBV30	TRBJ1-1	TGTGCCTGGAGTGTAGGGGCAGGGGGCGACGCTTTCTTT	CAWSVGAGGDAFF
NA	NA	TRBV5-1	TRBJ2-7	TGCGCCAGCAGCATGGATGCCCCCTACGAGCAGTACTTC	CASSMDAPYEQYF
NA	few	TRBV15	TRBJ1-5	TGTGCCACCAGCAGACAGCCTAGCAATCAGCCCCAGCATTTT	CATSRQPSNQPQHF
NA	few	TRBV6-6	TRBJ2-6	TGTGCCAGCAGTTTAGAGAGCTCTGGGGCCAACGTCCTGACTTTC	CASSLESSGANVLTF
NA	NA	TRBV27	TRBJ1-2	TGTGCCAGCAGGGAGGGGGGTTCAGGCTATGGCTACACCTTC	CASREGGSGYGYTF
TRBD2	NA	TRBV4-1	TRBJ2-1	TGCGCCAGCAGCCAAGCCTGGGGGGGGGACAATGAGCAGTTCTTC	CASSQAWGGDNEQFF
NA	many	TRBV5-5	TRBJ2-3	TGTGCCAGCAGCTCCCTGACAGGTTCTAATACAGATACGCAGTATTTT	CASSSLTGSNTDTQYF
NA	NA	TRBV4-1	TRBJ2-1	TGCGCCAGCAGCCAAGGCACGTGGTGGACGAGGAGAAAAACTAACTACAATGAGCAGTTCTTC	CASSQGTWWTRRKTNYNEQFF
NA	few	TRBV5-4	TRBJ1-2	TGTGCCAGCAGCTTGGCTCCAGGCTACACCTTC	CASSLAPGYTF
TRBD1	few	TRBV5-5	TRBJ1-1	TGTGCCAGCAGCAGGGACAGGGGGCCGGGGACTGAAGCTTTCTTT	CASSRDRGPGTEAFF
NA	NA	TRBV2	TRBJ2-1	TGTGCCAGCAGTGAAGGATCAACTGATGAGCAGTTCTTC	CASSEGSTDEQFF
NA	few	TRBV5-6	TRBJ1-1	TGTGCCAGCAGCTTGGCTGGAGGGCAGAACACTGAAGCTTTCTTT	CASSLAGGQNTEAFF
NA	NA	TRBV29-1	TRBJ2-5	TGCAGCGTTGAACAGGGCTACCAAGAGACCCAGTACTTC	CSVEQGYQETQYF
NA	NA	TRBV5-6	TRBJ1-1	TGTGCCAGCAGCTTGGTAGGGACTGAAGCTTTCTTT	CASSLVGTEAFF
NA	NA	TRBV19	TRBJ2-7	TGTGCCAGTAGTATGGTTGGAGGAACCGAGCAGTACTTC	CASSMVGGTEQYF
TRBD1	NA	TRBV29-1	TRBJ2-7	TGCAGCGTTGAATTAAGGGTGGGACAGGGGATGTACGAGCAGTACTTC	CSVELRVGQGMYEQYF
NA	NA	TRBV30	TRBJ2-2	TGTGCCTGGAGTGGGGGGACCGGGGAGCTGTTTTTT	CAWSGGTGELFF
TRBD1	large	TRBV18	TRBJ2-5	TGTGCCAGCTCAGGACAGGGGTTCTCGGAGACCCAGTACTTC	CASSGQGFSETQYF
NA	NA	TRBV7-9	TRBJ2-7	TGTGCCAGCAGCTCCCTATCCAGGGACCTATCCTACGAGCAGTACTTC	CASSSLSRDLSYEQYF
NA	NA	TRBV7-9	TRBJ1-6	TGTGCCAGCACCGGGGCGGGTAATTCACCCCTCCACTTT	CASTGAGNSPLHF
NA	NA	TRBV6-6	TRBJ1-1	TGTGCCAGCAGTTATCTGGGGACTGAAGCTTTCTTT	CASSYLGTEAFF
TRBD2	NA	TRBV29-1	TRBJ2-1	TGCAGCGTCACCATTGGGACTAGCGGGGGGGCCTATGAGCAGTTCTTC	CSVTIGTSGGAYEQFF
NA	NA	TRBV4-3	TRBJ2-3	TGCGCCAGCAGCCAAGATTTCACAGATACGCAGTATTTT	CASSQDFTDTQYF
NA	once	TRBV19	TRBJ2-5	TGTGCCAGTAGTCCTCACGCAGGATTGGAGACCCAGTACTTC	CASSPHAGLETQYF
NA	once	TRBV29-1	TRBJ1-3	TGCAGCGTTGAAGATCTCTGGGAAAACACCATATATTTT	CSVEDLWENTIYF
TRBD2	NA	TRBV9	TRBJ2-1	TGTGCCAGCAGCACTAGCGGGGGTTTCTACAATGAGCAGTTCTTC	CASSTSGGFYNEQFF
NA	once	TRBV7-9	TRBJ2-6	TGTGCCAGCAGCTTACCTCGACTCTCTGGGGCCAACGTCCTGACTTTC	CASSLPRLSGANVLTF
NA	NA	TRBV7-9	TRBJ2-3	TGTGCCAGCAGCTCAGCGACAGATACGCAGTATTTT	CASSSATDTQYF
TRBD2	NA	TRBV6-1	TRBJ2-1	TGTGCCAGCAGTGAAGTGTTGCAGGTAGCGGGGGGGCTATACAATGAGCAGTTCTTC	CASSEVLQVAGGLYNEQFF
TRBD1	NA	TRBV7-9	TRBJ1-1	TGTGCCAGCAGCCCCACAGGGGGAACTGAAGCTTTCTTT	CASSPTGGTEAFF
TRBD1	NA	TRBV5-4	TRBJ1-1	TGTGCCAGCGGGGGGACAGGGGGCACTGAAGCTTTCTTT	CASGGTGGTEAFF